The clone carrying this T cell receptor (beta chain) was found a few times. This sample stems from a study of blood T cells in healthy people across ages. A second roughly 6 to 11 cycle PCR used barcoded and J-beta primers. TCRdb recomputed calls from the 5' RACE reads with MiXCR, one row per CDR3 protein. This table has 1,800,000 or so distinct CDR3 sequences, 35% to 50% appearing once. The V end was cut by 3 bases, the J end by 7 bases, with 15 bases between. This CDR3 is 14 amino acids long. Per germline, CDR1 SQVTM and CDR2 ANQGSEA. The V and J genes are TRBV29-1 and TRBJ1-4; tentatively, D is TRBD1 (5 bases). The TCR comes from a human donor in good health. The specimen sequenced was blood. The CDR3, as DNA: TGCAGCGTTGATGTTGGGGGAACGAGTGAAAAACTGTTTTTT. Translating gives CSVDVGGTSEKLFF.